These 5 T cell receptor beta chains came from one sample sequenced in a study of cytomegalovirus exposure and HLA in healthy donors (TCRdb year 2017). Libraries were prepared through the immunoSEQ multiplex PCR assay. A mixture of 60 forward primers for TCR Vbeta segments and 13 reverse primers for TCR Jbeta segments was used in the multiplex PCR. TCRdb provides this immuneACCESS table in a form limited to in-frame rearrangements. Some clones are lacking; in checked studies, under half of them reflect an unresolved V gene, and why the rest are absent is not known. The sample table shows 120,000 or so clones, and approximately 87% are seen once. The ten largest clones take up over 15% of the sample. Sequencing used PBMCs. The source is a man aged 18 to 29 in good health and CMV-seropositive.

On this clone: Other DNA sequences in the same sample also yield this CDR3. V and J are TRBV4-1 and TRBJ2-7, with 9 bases identical to TRBD2. Trimming at V came to 2 bases and at J to 4 bases, leaving 3 bases not matched to a gene. CDR1 and CDR2 from the germline V gene are MGHRA and YSYEKL. The CDR3 length is 14 residues. This CDR3 is CASSQPAGGYEQYF. DNA for the CDR3: TGCGCCAGCAGCCAACCGGCGGGGGGGTACGAGCAGTACTTC.

This chain links TRBV28 with TRBJ2-6; TRBD1 matches at 9 bases. V trimming: 8 bases; J trimming: 0 bases; junction bases outside the gene matches: 11. Germline assignment: CDR1 MDHEN and CDR2 SYDVKM. This CDR3 comprises 18 residues. The CDR3 loop reads CASFSFGQGSSGANVLTF. DNA of the CDR3: TGTGCCAGCTTCAGCTTCGGACAGGGGTCCTCTGGGGCCAACGTCCTGACTTTC.

The chain carries TRBV5-5 and TRBJ1-2; 8 bases align to TRBD1. V shed 5 bases and J 7 bases; nucleotides not matched to a gene: 7. Germline values: CDR1 SGHKS, CDR2 YYEKEE (reference sequence). This CDR3 spans 13 amino acids. The CDR3 reads CASSSPTGGGYTF. The CDR3 DNA follows: TGTGCCAGCAGTTCACCCACAGGGGGTGGCTACACCTTC.

The chain joins TRBV2 to TRBJ1-5; maybe TRBD1 (5 bases). Germline CDR1 and CDR2: SNHLY and FYNNEI. The ends were cut back, 7 bases at V and 1 base at J, with 11 bases in the middle. The CDR3 sequence is 14 residues long. In DNA form, the CDR3 reads TGTGCCAGCACTGGGGGGACGAGCAATCAGCCCCAGCATTTT. It is translated as CASTGGTSNQPQHF.

Worth noting for this clone: One end of the junction varies from germline; a read error may be responsible. V usage is TRBV2 and J usage is TRBJ1-2; possibly TRBD1 for D (5 bases). This CDR3 has 11 residues. Germline V gene lookup returns CDR1 SNHLY and CDR2 FYNNEI. The CDR3 nucleotides are TGTGCCAGCAGTGCGCAGGGCAGTTCCCTTTTC. Protein sequence: CASSAQGSSLF.